Presented here are 19 T cell receptor beta chains from one specimen sequenced in a study of cytomegalovirus exposure and HLA in healthy donors (TCRdb year 2017). Receptor libraries were prepared by the immunoSEQ multiplex PCR assay. The multiplex PCR relied on a mix of 60 forward primers for TCR Vbeta segments and 13 reverse primers for TCR Jbeta segments. This is the immuneACCESS table as TCRdb keeps it, with only in-frame sequences that have V and J called. A part of the clones is gone; compared with another copy, unresolved V genes explain less than half, and the rest is unexplained. The sample table holds approximately 160,000 clones, of which 77% were seen once. The top ten clones comprise roughly 2.6% of the sample. Sequencing was done on a sample of PBMCs. The receptors come from a woman between 40 and 50 years old in good health and CMV-seropositive.

V gene TRBV19 combines with J gene TRBJ1-5; 7 nucleotides match TRBD1. This CDR3 contains 15 residues. Looked up from germline, CDR1 is LNHDA and CDR2 is SQIVND (reference sequence). Germline trimming cut 3 bases from V and 4 bases from J; bases unmatched to any gene: 6. The CDR3 region is CASSIGQALNQPQHF. The CDR3 coding sequence is TGTGCCAGTAGTATTGGACAGGCCCTTAATCAGCCCCAGCATTTT.

This clone was observed once. The CDR3 loop is CASSLGGGPTDTQYF. CDR3 coding DNA: TGTGCCAGCAGCTTGGGCGGGGGGCCCACAGATACGCAGTATTTT. The chain joins TRBV5-4 to TRBJ2-3; 8 positions agree with TRBD2. The CDR3 extends over 15 amino acids. V trimming: 0 bases; J trimming: 2 bases; junction bases outside the gene matches: 2. CDR1 is SGHNT and CDR2 is YYREEE in the germline V gene (reference sequence).

This clone has more than one count but fewer than ten. V is TRBV5-6 and J is TRBJ1-1; D gene unclear. The germline gives CDR1 SGHDT, CDR2 YYEEEE. The CDR3 length is 13 residues. Trimming cost V 0 bases and J 1 base, with 4 bases left between them. For the CDR3, the DNA is TGTGCCAGCAGCTTGGTATCGAACACTGAAGCTTTCTTT. It encodes CASSLVSNTEAFF.

The chain joins TRBV29-1 to TRBJ2-1; D not resolved. The germline gives CDR1 SQVTM, CDR2 ANQGSEA. The CDR3 has 13 residues. The ends were cut back, 3 bases at V and 3 bases at J, with 9 bases in the middle. CDR3 nucleotides: TGCAGCGTTGAGCAGCGATACTACAATGAGCAGTTCTTC. This sequence encodes CSVEQRYYNEQFF.

As concerns this clone: A read error may account for a junction end that differs from germline. V is TRBV5-6 and J is TRBJ2-5; TRBD1 matches 7 bases. The germline V gene has CDR1 SGHDT and CDR2 YYEEEE. The CDR3 extends over 16 amino acids. CDR3 amino acids: CASSSYETGKQGTQYF. The CDR3 DNA is TGTGCCAGCAGCTCCTACGAGACAGGGAAGCAAGGGACCCAGTACTTC.

The genes are TRBV11-2 and TRBJ2-3, with 7 bases lining up with TRBD1. The germline V gene has CDR1 SGHAT and CDR2 FQNNGV. J lost 4 bases, V lost 8 bases, and 6 bases had no gene match. The CDR3 runs 13 residues. DNA for the CDR3: TGTGCCAGCCATCGACAGGGAGCAGATACGCAGTATTTT. It translates to CASHRQGADTQYF.

The V gene is TRBV18, the J gene TRBJ2-7, with a possible D match to TRBD1 (5 bases). Germline CDR1 KGHSH, CDR2 LQKENI. V was cut by 3 bases and J by 0 bases, with 12 bases left in between. The CDR3 covers 15 residues. For the CDR3, the DNA is TGTGCCAGCTCACCCCGCGAAGGGGTCTCCTACGAGCAGTACTTC. This codes for CASSPREGVSYEQYF.

This chain links TRBV19 with TRBJ1-2, with D tentatively TRBD1 (5 bases). Trimming took off 1 base at V and 2 bases at J, with 11 bases between the two ends. This CDR3 has 15 residues. The germline gives CDR1 LNHDA, CDR2 SQIVND (reference sequence). CDR3 in amino acids: CASSIGPGGNYGYTF. DNA of the CDR3: TGTGCCAGTAGTATAGGCCCCGGGGGGAACTATGGCTACACCTTC. The whole variable domain, remainder taken from reference TRBV19 and TRBJ1-2, is DGGITQSPKYLFRKEGQNVTLSCEQNLNHDAMYWYRQDPGQGLRLIYYSQIVNDFQKGDIAEGYSVSREKKESFPLTVTSAQKNPTAFYLCASSIGPGGNYGYTFGSGTRLTVV.

The chain couples TRBV4-2 to TRBJ2-7; 9 nucleotides agree with TRBD1. From germline, CDR1 is LGHNA and CDR2 YNFKEQ. Trimming took 1 base from V and 7 from J; bases not matched to a gene: 5. The CDR3 is made up of 14 amino acids. Here the CDR3 reads CASSQAGTGSEQYF. The CDR3 bases are TGTGCCAGCAGCCAAGCGGGGACAGGGAGTGAGCAGTACTTC.

The chain recombines TRBV19 with TRBJ2-1; 13 bases fit TRBD2. Germline loops: CDR1 LNHDA, CDR2 SQIVND (reference sequence). J lost 4 bases, V lost 5 bases, and 5 bases had no gene match. The CDR3 runs 16 residues. This chain's CDR3 is CASSLRTSGRYNEQFF. For the CDR3, the DNA is TGTGCCAGTAGTCTTCGGACTAGCGGGAGATACAATGAGCAGTTCTTC.

Notes on this clone: No conserved phenylalanine or tryptophan is present at the end of the CDR3, so a read error is the likely explanation. The DNA is omitted, as the CDR3 cannot be located on it reliably, and the CDR3 follows TCRdb's listing. This rearrangement joins TRBV21-1 to TRBJ2-7; TRBD2 reflects the table's D call only, with no check against the DNA. TRBV21-1 is reported as a pseudogene. Counting both end residues, the CDR3 totals 19 amino acids. CDR3 amino acids: CASSPRGLAGTTKLRAVLR.

The chain combines TRBV7-2 with TRBJ2-7; 8 bases align to TRBD2. The V gene end was trimmed by 2 bases and the J gene end by 1 base; junction bases not matched to a gene: 10. The CDR3 is 17 amino acids. Germline CDR1 SGHTA, CDR2 FQGNSA. The DNA for the CDR3 is TGTGCCAGCAGCTTACAACTAACTAGCGGAGGGTCCTACGAGCAGTACTTC. It is translated as CASSLQLTSGGSYEQYF.

This chain joins TRBV7-6 and TRBJ1-3; no clear D. The CDR3 extends over 13 amino acids. Germline V lookup: CDR1 SGHVS, CDR2 FNYEAQ. The germline V and J ends were trimmed by 8 bases and 0 bases, with 8 bases remaining between them. CDR3 in DNA: TGTGCCAGCTCCCGGGGCTCTGGAAACACCATATATTTT. Translating gives CASSRGSGNTIYF.

The V and J genes are TRBV7-2 and TRBJ2-5; the match to TRBD1 covers 8 bases. Trimming removed 3 bases from V and 2 bases from J; junction bases left unmatched: 8. This CDR3 is built from 16 residues. CDR1 is SGHTA and CDR2 is FQGNSA in the germline V gene. The CDR3 is CASSLNRGTGQETQYF. CDR3 nucleotides: TGTGCCAGCAGCTTGAATCGTGGGACAGGTCAAGAGACCCAGTACTTC.

The genes are TRBV28 and TRBJ1-5; a weak D match, TRBD1 (6 bases). V was shortened by 6 bases and J by 3 bases, with 9 bases between the two germline ends. Per the germline V gene, CDR1 is MDHEN and CDR2 is SYDVKM. The CDR3 consists of 13 residues. The CDR3 DNA reads TGTGCCAGCAGACAGGGATACAATCAGCCCCAGCATTTT. Its translation is CASRQGYNQPQHF.

This clone showed up just a few times. The gene calls are TRBV6-6 and TRBJ1-1, with TRBD1 as a possible D gene (5 bases). CDR1 MNHNY and CDR2 SVGAGI come from the germline V gene (reference sequence). CDR3 length: 14 amino acids. V was clipped by 0 bases and J by 1 base, with 6 bases between them. Written as DNA, the CDR3 is TGTGCCAGCAGTTACTCGACAGCGAACACTGAAGCTTTCTTT. It codes for CASSYSTANTEAFF.

The V call is TRBV5-6, the J call TRBJ2-1; a weak D match, TRBD1 (5 bases). Germline V gives CDR1 SGHDT, CDR2 YYEEEE. V shed 4 bases and J shed 2 bases, with 13 bases lying between them. The CDR3 length is 15 residues. DNA for the CDR3: TGTGCCAGCAGCCGCCAGGGCTTTGCCTACAATGAGCAGTTCTTC. Translation: CASSRQGFAYNEQFF.

This clone was seen a handful of times. The chain joins TRBV19 to TRBJ1-2, with TRBD1 as a possible D gene (6 bases). This CDR3 is built from 14 residues. Germline V CDR1 and CDR2: LNHDA, SQIVND (reference sequence). The V gene lost 5 bases and the J gene lost 5 bases, with 15 bases spanning the gap. CDR3 sequence (DNA): TGTGCCAGTAGTTATTCAGGGGCTAGGTATGGCTACACCTTC. Translation gives CASSYSGARYGYTF.

This rearrangement joins TRBV30 to TRBJ2-1, with D possibly TRBD2 on 5 matching bases. CDR1 and CDR2 from the germline V gene are GTSNPN and SVGIG (reference sequence). CDR3 length: 15 amino acids. Trimming stripped 0 bases from V and 7 bases from J, with 16 bases between. CDR3 sequence: CAWSVGLAGRNEQFF. The DNA for the CDR3 is TGTGCCTGGAGTGTAGGTCTAGCTGGACGAAATGAGCAGTTCTTC.